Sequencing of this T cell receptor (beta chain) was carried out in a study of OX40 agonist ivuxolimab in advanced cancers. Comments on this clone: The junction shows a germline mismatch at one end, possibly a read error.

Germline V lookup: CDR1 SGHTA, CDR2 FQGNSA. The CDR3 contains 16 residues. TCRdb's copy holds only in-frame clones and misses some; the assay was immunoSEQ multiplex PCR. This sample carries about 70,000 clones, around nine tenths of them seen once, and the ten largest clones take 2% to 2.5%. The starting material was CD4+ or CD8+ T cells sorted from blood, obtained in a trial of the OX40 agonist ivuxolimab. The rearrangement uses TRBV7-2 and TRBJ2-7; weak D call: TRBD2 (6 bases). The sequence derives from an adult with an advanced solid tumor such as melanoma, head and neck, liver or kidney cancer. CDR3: CASSLGLGGSSYGQYF. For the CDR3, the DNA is TGTGCCAGCAGCTTAGGTTTGGGGGGAAGCTCCTACGGGCAGTACTTC.